This T cell receptor beta chain originates from a study of CD8+ T cells in alopecia areata. Study information: It was 6 to 18 months of tofacitinib, and then there were 6 months off drug. Overall study results and limits: Unlike in mice, where it was clearer, TCR sharing across patients was less clear, possibly HLA-related.

Those with alopecia areata gave lesional scalp punch biopsies and peripheral blood. Cell sorting on a FACSAria was used to separate CD4+ and CD8+ T cells from the PBMCs. J lost 1 base, V lost 7 bases, and 2 bases had no gene match. The CDR3 extends over 12 amino acids. Per germline, CDR1 GTSNPN and CDR2 SVGIG (reference sequence). For this clone: Its antigen remains unidentified.

TCR sequencing used cDNA made by reverse transcription of extracted RNA. This table comes from immunoSEQ multiplex PCR, and its TCRdb copy is limited to in-frame clones, with some not included. Here the sample spans roughly 120,000 clones, around two fifths being singletons. The source material was CD4+ T cells sorted from blood. The chain recombines TRBV30 with TRBJ2-7, with TRBD1 identical over 9 bases. The receptor was derived from a human donor with alopecia areata. Here the CDR3 DNA reads TGTGCCTACGGGACAGGGTCCTACGAGCAGTACTTC. It is translated as CAYGTGSYEQYF.